The clone carrying this T cell receptor (beta chain) was detected ten times or more. Its antigen is currently unknown. Deletions cut 7 bases from V and 7 bases from J, with 13 bases between. This CDR3 has 13 amino acids. Germline CDR1 and CDR2: MDHEN and SYDVKM. The data were obtained in a study of CD8 T cells in ankylosing spondylitis. Study-level results: Past research had described some motif variants in reactive arthritis synovial fluid and blood. CD8+ cells made up the disease-linked clones, which were relatively rare in peripheral blood. Enrichment of disease-linked clones was reportedly significant in matched ankylosing spondylitis synovial fluid.

TCRdb called the 5' RACE reads again in MiXCR, with one record for every CDR3 protein. Of some 300,000 distinct CDR3 sequences listed, 20% are singletons. This clonotype was obtained from a female donor with ankylosing spondylitis or in good health (not recorded which). Sequencing used blood, either unsorted or a sorted T cell fraction (not recorded which). This chain connects TRBV28 to TRBJ2-2; D is possibly TRBD1 (5 bases). Here the CDR3 reads CASNPGWNGELFF. For the CDR3, the DNA is TGTGCCAGCAATCCAGGGTGGAACGGGGAGCTGTTTTTT.